Following are 25 T cell receptor beta chains from one sample sequenced in a study of blood T cell repertoires in COVID-19. Libraries were prepared by immunoSEQ multiplex PCR; TCRdb keeps only in-frame clonotypes and omits some of them. The table lists 250,000 to 350,000 clones, 85% to 90% of them singletons. The sequenced sample consisted of peripheral blood. These receptors all come from a woman between 50 and 59 years old with COVID-19, enrolled during active disease.

The chain combines TRBV15 with TRBJ2-7, with TRBD1 as a possible D gene (6 bases). The V end lost 10 bases, the J end lost 0 bases, and 13 bases lay between the germline ends. CDR3 size: 13 residues. Germline lookup yields CDR1 LNHNV and CDR2 YYDKDF (reference sequence). This chain's CDR3 is CAISRTVSYEQYF. CDR3 DNA sequence: TGTGCCATCAGTAGGACAGTCTCCTACGAGCAGTACTTC. The variable domain in full, with the rest retrieved from reference TRBV15 and TRBJ2-7, is DAMVIQNPRYQVTQFGKPVTLSCSQTLNHNVMYWYQQKSSQAPKLLFHYYDKDFNNEADTPDNFQSRRPNTSFCFLDIRSPGLGDTAMYLCAISRTVSYEQYFGPGTRLTVT.

The V call is TRBV19, the J call TRBJ1-5; D is undetermined. Germline V lookup: CDR1 LNHDA, CDR2 SQIVND (reference sequence). The V and J ends lost 5 bases and 7 bases respectively, with 12 bases between them. The CDR3 is 13 amino acids. The CDR3 is CASSEDSGQPQHF. DNA of the CDR3: TGTGCCAGTAGTGAGGACTCTGGCCAGCCCCAGCATTTT.

The chain uses TRBV19 and TRBJ2-7; TRBD2 agrees at 9 bases. Unmatched junction bases numbered 5, after V lost 4 bases and J lost 4 bases. Germline V CDR1 and CDR2: LNHDA, SQIVND (reference sequence). The CDR3 has 14 residues. DNA of the CDR3: TGTGCCAGTAGTAGGGCGGGAGGGCCTTACGAGCAGTACTTC. Translating it yields CASSRAGGPYEQYF.

The V call is TRBV11-2, the J call TRBJ2-5; D is perhaps TRBD2 (6 bases). The CDR3 loop spans 14 amino acids. CDR1 SGHAT and CDR2 FQNNGV come from the germline V gene. V gave up 0 bases and J gave up 2 bases, with 7 bases separating them. CDR3: CASSLDGGQETQYF. CDR3 sequence (DNA): TGTGCCAGCAGCTTAGACGGAGGGCAAGAGACCCAGTACTTC.

The rearrangement uses TRBV9 and TRBJ1-2; 8 nucleotides align to TRBD1. This CDR3 region has 17 residues. Germline-derived CDR1 and CDR2 are SGDLS and YYNGEE. Unmatched junction bases numbered 13, after V lost 3 bases and J lost 3 bases. The CDR3 loop is CASSAATGVWYDYGYTF. The CDR3 bases are TGTGCCAGCAGCGCAGCGACAGGGGTTTGGTATGACTATGGCTACACCTTC.

The chain employs TRBV5-4 and TRBJ2-2; maybe TRBD2 (5 bases). Germline lookup yields CDR1 SGHNT and CDR2 YYREEE (reference sequence). CDR3 length: 13 residues. Trimming took 5 bases from V and 7 from J, leaving 12 bases between them. Written as DNA, the CDR3 is TGTGCCAGCAGGCTAGGCCGGGGCGGGGAGCTGTTTTTT. Protein: CASRLGRGGELFF.

J is TRBJ2-5 and V is TRBV29-1; 9 nucleotides line up with TRBD1. V lost 7 bases to trimming and J lost 4 bases; unmatched junction nucleotides: 10. CDR3 length: 14 residues. Germline V lookup: CDR1 SQVTM, CDR2 ANQGSEA. The CDR3 sequence: CSAAPTGGLETQYF. The CDR3 DNA follows: TGCAGCGCCGCTCCGACAGGGGGGTTAGAGACCCAGTACTTC.

V is TRBV19 and J is TRBJ1-4; D remains unclear. V lost 7 bases and J lost 3, with 12 bases in between. The CDR3 has 14 residues. Germline assignment: CDR1 LNHDA and CDR2 SQIVND (reference sequence). The CDR3 bases are TGTGCCAGTAAAGCGGAGATGGCTAATGAAAAACTGTTTTTT. It codes for CASKAEMANEKLFF.

Of note for this clone: Within the sample, other DNA sequences also encode this same CDR3. The rearrangement links TRBV7-2 to TRBJ2-3; D might be TRBD1 (6 bases). The V and J ends lost 5 bases and 2 bases respectively, with 11 bases between them. Germline loops: CDR1 SGHTA, CDR2 FQGNSA. The CDR3 contains 14 residues. The chain's CDR3 is CASSQQGSTDTQYF. The CDR3 DNA reads TGTGCCAGCAGCCAACAGGGATCCACAGATACGCAGTATTTT.

The rearrangement links TRBV21-1 to TRBJ1-2; the table assigns TRBD1, which was not confirmed against the DNA. TRBV21-1 is a listed pseudogene. The CDR3 length is 11 residues. The CDR3 loop reads CAIPGVGGYTF. In nucleotides, the CDR3 is TGTGCCATCCCAGGGGTCGGTGGCTACACCTTC.

This clone was found once. The CDR3 is CAGSLRPAQETQYF. CDR3 sequence (DNA): TGTGCCGGCTCACTCAGGCCCGCTCAAGAGACCCAGTACTTC. The chain has TRBV6-5 and TRBJ2-5, with D unclear. From germline, CDR1 is MNHEY and CDR2 SVGAGI. The CDR3 loop spans 14 amino acids. V gave up 11 bases and J gave up 2 bases, with 18 bases separating them.

This sequence joins TRBV27 and TRBJ2-1, with D maybe TRBD1 (6 bases). With 7 bases removed from V and 2 bases from J, the gap between germline ends came to 9 bases. This CDR3 comprises 13 residues. In germline, CDR1 is MNHEY, CDR2 SMNVEV (reference sequence). The CDR3 loop is CASTGDTYNEQFF. The CDR3, as DNA: TGTGCCAGCACAGGGGACACCTACAATGAGCAGTTCTTC.

This clone appeared once. V usage is TRBV6-1 and J usage is TRBJ1-2; TRBD1 aligns across 7 bases. Germline-derived CDR1 and CDR2 are MNHNS and SASEGT. With V trimmed by 2 bases and J by 5 bases, 5 bases remained unmatched. This CDR3 is built from 14 residues. CDR3 in amino acids: CASSEPQGRYGYTF. DNA for the CDR3: TGTGCCAGCAGTGAACCACAGGGGAGGTATGGCTACACCTTC.

V usage is TRBV15 and J usage is TRBJ2-2, with 8 bases aligning to TRBD1. J gave up 1 base and V 2 bases, and 6 bases lay outside the gene matches. This CDR3 contains 17 residues. Germline values: CDR1 LNHNV, CDR2 YYDKDF (reference sequence). CDR3 nucleotide sequence: TGTGCCACCAGCAGACCTCCCGGGACAGGGAACACCGGGGAGCTGTTTTTT. This codes for CATSRPPGTGNTGELFF.

The chain recombines TRBV6-5 with TRBJ2-1, with TRBD1 matching 9 bases. The CDR3 loop spans 16 amino acids. With V trimmed by 0 bases and J by 0 bases, 0 bases remained unmatched. The germline gives CDR1 MNHEY, CDR2 SVGAGI. CDR3 region: CASSYSGQGSYNEQFF. CDR3 in DNA: TGTGCCAGCAGTTACTCGGGACAGGGCTCCTACAATGAGCAGTTCTTC.

This clone appeared a single time. This chain's CDR3 is CASSYKGYTEAFF. CDR3 sequence (DNA): TGTGCCAGCAGTTACAAGGGGTACACTGAAGCTTTCTTT. This rearrangement joins TRBV6-2 or TRBV6-3 to TRBJ1-1, with D possibly TRBD1 on 5 matching bases. Germline CDR1 is MNHEY and CDR2 is SVGEGT. The length of the CDR3 is 13 residues. Between the trimmed V and J ends, which lost 2 bases and 3 bases, there was a span of 7 bases.

This clone was observed a single time. This chain links TRBV5-1 with TRBJ2-7, with 7 bases matching TRBD2. CDR1 is SGHRS, CDR2 YFSETQ, per germline. CDR3 length equals 14 residues. V was pared by 0 bases and J by 3 bases, with 3 bases of the junction left unmatched. The CDR3 DNA reads as TGCGCCAGCAGCTTGGAGGGCGGGAGCTACGAGCAGTACTTC. It codes for CASSLEGGSYEQYF.

The chain joins TRBV9 to TRBJ1-2, with D possibly matching TRBD1 (5 bases). The V gene's germline CDR1 is SGDLS and CDR2 YYNGEE. V was pared by 3 bases and J by 5 bases, with 20 bases between. The CDR3 covers 16 residues. DNA for the CDR3: TGTGCCAGCAGCGCACCGACAGTCTTTTACGAATATGGCTACACCTTC. It codes for CASSAPTVFYEYGYTF. The full variable domain, rest sourced from reference TRBV9 and TRBJ1-2, is DSGVTQTPKHLITATGQRVTLRCSPRSGDLSVYWYQQSLDQGLQFLIQYYNGEERAKGNILERFSAQQFPDLHSELNLSSLELGDSALYFCASSAPTVFYEYGYTFGSGTRLTVV.

The chain has TRBV5-6 and TRBJ1-2; no reliable D call. Trimming removed 5 bases from V and 2 bases from J, with 10 bases in between. The CDR3 has 13 amino acids. Germline-derived CDR1 and CDR2 are SGHDT and YYEEEE. For the CDR3, the DNA is TGTGCCAGCAGTTTAGTACAGAACTATGGCTACACCTTC. As protein: CASSLVQNYGYTF.

The CDR3 protein is CASTRDRSGYGYTF. CDR3 DNA: TGTGCCAGTACCAGGGACAGGAGCGGCTATGGCTACACCTTC. The gene calls are TRBV19 and TRBJ1-2, with 8 positions matching TRBD1. Germline CDR1 reads LNHDA; CDR2 reads SQIVND (reference sequence). V lost 7 bases, J lost 4 bases, and 8 bases stayed unmatched. The CDR3 loop spans 14 amino acids.

V and J are TRBV7-9 and TRBJ1-2; 7 bases align to TRBD1. The CDR3 sequence is 14 residues long. V was clipped by 7 bases and J by 3 bases; unmatched bases: 8. CDR1 is SEHNR and CDR2 is FQNEAQ in the germline V gene (reference sequence). CDR3 DNA: TGTGCCAGCACCGTACAGGGGTTGGACTATGGCTACACCTTC. This translates into CASTVQGLDYGYTF.

J is TRBJ2-5 and V is TRBV19; the match to TRBD2 covers 11 bases. Germline values: CDR1 LNHDA, CDR2 SQIVND (reference sequence). This CDR3 is 15 amino acids long. J lost 7 bases, V lost 4 bases, and 8 bases had no gene match. The CDR3 here is CASSTKTSGRGTQYF. CDR3 nucleotides: TGTGCCAGTAGTACAAAAACTAGCGGGAGAGGGACCCAGTACTTC.

The chain links TRBV4-1 to TRBJ2-7; the match to TRBD1 covers 9 bases. The V gene's germline CDR1 is MGHRA and CDR2 YSYEKL. The CDR3 spans 16 residues. J lost 4 bases, V lost 3 bases, and 10 bases had no gene match. CDR3 region: CASSHLPGQGFYEQYF. DNA for the CDR3: TGCGCCAGCAGCCACCTACCGGGACAGGGTTTTTACGAGCAGTACTTC.

The rearrangement joins TRBV19 to TRBJ2-2; 8 bases map to TRBD1. V trimming: 7 bases; J trimming: 4 bases; junction bases outside the gene matches: 8. Germline V CDR1 and CDR2: LNHDA, SQIVND (reference sequence). This CDR3 has 15 amino acids. The CDR3 is CASTSGGAGTGELFF. CDR3 bases: TGTGCCAGTACCTCAGGGGGCGCGGGCACCGGGGAGCTGTTTTTT.

CDR3 residues: CATSRDRAYGYTF. Written as DNA, the CDR3 is TGTGCCACCAGTCGGGACAGGGCCTATGGCTACACCTTC. V gene TRBV24-1 combines with J gene TRBJ1-2; 9 bases fit TRBD1. This CDR3 has 13 residues. Losses at the gene ends were 6 bases for V and 4 bases for J; bases not matched to a gene: 2. CDR1 and CDR2 from the germline V gene are KGHDR and SFDVKD.